Included here is one T cell receptor (beta chain) sequence, with context. The data were produced by immunoSEQ multiplex PCR, yet TCRdb's version contains in-frame clones alone and is incomplete. The table records under 35,000 clones, approximately 68% of them present only once. The sample originates from a study of cytotoxic CD8 clonotypes in ibrutinib-treated CLL. There are 18 residues in the CDR3. Germline lookup yields CDR1 SGHRS and CDR2 YFSETQ. V was cut by 4 bases and J by 1 base, with 18 bases left in between. V gene TRBV5-1 combines with J gene TRBJ2-6; tentatively, D is TRBD1 or TRBD2 (5 bases each). The receptor was isolated from a human donor with chronic lymphocytic leukemia. Sequencing used PBMCs, obtained after 24 months of ibrutinib treatment. CDR3 nucleotides: TGCGCCAGCAGCCCGGACGGGGCAGCTGATTCTGGGGCCAACGTCCTGACTTTC. It specifies CASSPDGAADSGANVLTF.